The clone carrying this TCR beta chain was detected only a few times. The antigen is not known. The data derive from a study of cytomegalovirus exposure and HLA in healthy donors. Study-wide findings and caveats: Later analysis reportedly placed an Asian-associated ancestry cluster below the approximately 680-donor mean in N-insertions.

This PCR relied on a set of 60 Vbeta primers and 13 Jbeta primers. The repertoire was sequenced with immunoSEQ multiplex PCR; TCRdb's copy has only in-frame clones and lacks some. This sample has roughly 130,000 clones; about 78% occur once, and the top ten carry around 2.6%. The V gene's germline CDR1 is GTSNPN and CDR2 SVGIG (reference sequence). J lost 4 bases, V lost 0 bases, and 5 bases had no gene match. This CDR3 is built from 15 residues. The sequence was collected from a human donor in good health. The sample taken for sequencing was PBMCs. The gene calls are TRBV30 and TRBJ1-3; 8 nucleotides match TRBD1. CDR3 amino acids: CAWSVGQGAGNTIYF. CDR3 sequence (DNA): TGTGCCTGGAGTGTAGGGCAGGGGGCGGGAAACACCATATATTTT. The full variable domain, its missing parts supplied by reference TRBV30 and TRBJ1-3, is SQTIHQWPATLVQPVGSPLSLECTVEGTSNPNLYWYRQAAGRGLQLLFYSVGIGQISSEVPQNLSASRPQDRQFILSSKKLLLSDSGFYLCAWSVGQGAGNTIYFGEGSWLTVV.